The rows below give T cell receptor beta chains drawn from one sample of a study of blood T cells in healthy people across ages. TCRdb used MiXCR to reprocess the 5' RACE reads, holding one entry per CDR3 protein. Of fewer than 2,000,000 distinct CDR3 sequences listed, 30% to 40% were seen once; the top ten hold 23%. Input material: blood. These receptors originate from a human donor in good health. CDR3s include the opening cysteine and the closing phenylalanine or tryptophan. Each record gives: CDR3 DNA, CDR3 protein, D gene, V gene, J gene, clone size. D genes are given only for firm matches. Some rows have no size entry. The others give once, few or many, or a class for an expanded clone.

TGTGCCAGCAGCTCGGGGAAAGAGGCCGGGGCCAACGTCCTGACTTTC	CASSSGKEAGANVLTF	-	TRBV5-8	TRBJ2-6	few
TGCAGTGCTAGAGACAGGAGAGTGAGCACTGAAGCTTTCTTT	CSARDRRVSTEAFF	-	TRBV20-1	TRBJ1-1	-
TGTGCCAGCAGCTTAGCTTTGGCGGGGGGGCAGGGTGAGCAGTTCTTC	CASSLALAGGQGEQFF	TRBD2	TRBV11-3	TRBJ2-1	-
TGTGCCAGCGTGAACAGGGGTTATAACACCGGGGAGCTGTTTTTT	CASVNRGYNTGELFF	TRBD1	TRBV5-5	TRBJ2-2	once
TGTGCCAGCAGCCCCGGGGCGACTAGCACAGATACGCAGTATTTT	CASSPGATSTDTQYF	-	TRBV9	TRBJ2-3	many
TGTGCCAGCAGACCACCGGGACTAGCGGGAGAGCAGTACTTC	CASRPPGLAGEQYF	TRBD2	TRBV28	TRBJ2-7	-
TGTGCCAGCAGCGAGAGGTTCATAGGCTATGGCTACACCTTC	CASSERFIGYGYTF	-	TRBV7-2	TRBJ1-2	few
TGCAGCGTCCTGGACAGGTCCACTGAAGCTTTCTTT	CSVLDRSTEAFF	TRBD1	TRBV29-1	TRBJ1-1	-
TGCGCCAGCAGCTTGGCAGGCGCTACCTCCTCGGGGGAGCAGTTCTTC	CASSLAGATSSGEQFF	-	TRBV5-1	TRBJ2-1	-
TGTGCCAGCAGCTTAGGAGACCGCCGGGGCGACACTGAAGCTTTCTTT	CASSLGDRRGDTEAFF	-	TRBV7-2	TRBJ1-1	-
TGTGCCGGCAGTGTCTACAGGGGGCGGTTAACTGAAGCTTTCTTT	CAGSVYRGRLTEAFF	TRBD1	TRBV28	TRBJ1-1	few
TGTGCCAGCAGTCGAACTCCGGGACAGGGAAACTACGAGCAGTACTTC	CASSRTPGQGNYEQYF	TRBD1	TRBV12-3/TRBV12-4	TRBJ2-7	few
TGTGCCAGCAGCCTCTACCGGAACCAAGAGACCCAGTACTTC	CASSLYRNQETQYF	-	TRBV2	TRBJ2-5	-
TGCAGTGCTAGGGACTACAGGTTCAATGAGCAGTACTTC	CSARDYRFNEQYF	-	TRBV20-1	TRBJ2-7	-
TGCAGCGTTGAAATGGGGGGTCACTATGGCTACACCTTC	CSVEMGGHYGYTF	-	TRBV29-1	TRBJ1-2	few
TGCAGCGTTGGAAAGGGCGCTCGGTATGGCTACACCTTC	CSVGKGARYGYTF	-	TRBV29-1	TRBJ1-2	few
TGTGCCAGCAGTTCCCCCGCAGGGGGCACTGAGGCTTTCTTT	CASSSPAGGTEAFF	TRBD1	TRBV28	TRBJ1-1	-
TGCAGCGTCGAACATGGCTACACCTTC	CSVEHGYTF	-	TRBV29-1	TRBJ1-2	-
TGTGCCAGCAGCTTACTAGGCGGGGGGGCCACCGAGACCCAGTACTTC	CASSLLGGGATETQYF	TRBD2	TRBV7-8	TRBJ2-5	few
TGCGCCAGCAGCCCCGATCCTGGGGGATCCTACGAGCAGTACTTC	CASSPDPGGSYEQYF	-	TRBV5-1	TRBJ2-7	-
TGCACCAGCAGCCAAGATAATTCGGAGACCCAGTACTTC	CTSSQDNSETQYF	-	TRBV1	TRBJ2-5	-
TGCAGCGTTGAGGTAGCCGGGACGAACACTGAAGCTTTCTTT	CSVEVAGTNTEAFF	-	TRBV29-1	TRBJ1-1	few
TGTGCCAGCAGCCAAGATGACAGGAAGGATGGCTACACCTTC	CASSQDDRKDGYTF	-	TRBV3-1	TRBJ1-2	-
TGTGCCAGCAGTTTAGACAGGGTTCCTACCTACGAGCAGTACTTC	CASSLDRVPTYEQYF	TRBD1	TRBV27	TRBJ2-7	-
TGTGCCAGCAGCTTAGCACAGGGTGATAAGCCCCAGCATTTT	CASSLAQGDKPQHF	-	TRBV7-8	TRBJ1-5	-
TGCGCCAGCAGTGAAAGGCCCTACTATGGCCACACCTTC	CASSERPYYGHTF	-	TRBV4-1	TRBJ1-2	-
TGCGCCAGCAGCGAGGGGATTGTAACCGGGGAGCTGTTTTTT	CASSEGIVTGELFF	-	TRBV5-1	TRBJ2-2	-
TGTGCCAGCAGCTTAGTAGGGGGGGCAGACGATCAGCCCCAGCATTTT	CASSLVGGADDQPQHF	-	TRBV7-2	TRBJ1-5	-
TGCGCCAGCAGCTATGACCCGGGGGGAATCCAAGAGACCCAGTACTTC	CASSYDPGGIQETQYF	TRBD2	TRBV5-1	TRBJ2-5	many
TGTGCCAGCAGCTTGTGGGGTAGTGGTCAGCCCCAGCATTTT	CASSLWGSGQPQHF	-	TRBV5-6	TRBJ1-5	-
TGCGCCAGCAGCCAAGATAGTCGGGACGGCTCCTACGAGCAGTACTTC	CASSQDSRDGSYEQYF	-	TRBV4-1	TRBJ2-7	few
TGTGCCAGCAGCCAAGCTCCTAGCTCTCAATACGAGCAGTACTTC	CASSQAPSSQYEQYF	-	TRBV4-2	TRBJ2-7	-
TGTGCCAGCAGCCTATTCGGTAATGGCTACACCTTC	CASSLFGNGYTF	-	TRBV12-3/TRBV12-4	TRBJ1-2	-
TGTGCCAGCAGCTTCCGACAGGCAGCGACAGGGGCGAAAGAGACCCAGTACTTC	CASSFRQAATGAKETQYF	TRBD1	TRBV7-9	TRBJ2-5	-
TGTGCCAGCAGCGGGATAGCGGGGAGAAATGAGCAGTTCTTC	CASSGIAGRNEQFF	TRBD2	TRBV7-2	TRBJ2-1	-
TGTGCCAGCAGCTTACTAGCGGGGGGCCCCGTGGACGAGCAGTACTTC	CASSLLAGGPVDEQYF	TRBD2	TRBV7-6	TRBJ2-7	-
TGTGCCAGCAGTTACGTCGAGTCCTATGGCTACACCTTC	CASSYVESYGYTF	-	TRBV6-6	TRBJ1-2	-
TGCGCCAGCAGCCAAGATCGGGAGACAGGCTTGGGTGAAAAACTGTTTTTT	CASSQDRETGLGEKLFF	-	TRBV4-1	TRBJ1-4	-
TGCGCCAGCAGCGTGACTAGCGGAGATACGCAGTATTTT	CASSVTSGDTQYF	TRBD2	TRBV4-1	TRBJ2-3	few
TGTGCCAGCGGGACAGCGAGCTCTGGGGCCAACGTCCTGACTTTC	CASGTASSGANVLTF	TRBD1	TRBV2	TRBJ2-6	-
TGTGCCATCAATCGGGGGGCGAGGGGAGAGACCCAGTACTTC	CAINRGARGETQYF	-	TRBV15	TRBJ2-5	few
TGTGCCAGCAGGAATACAGCCGACTATGGCTACACCTTC	CASRNTADYGYTF	-	TRBV6-1	TRBJ1-2	few